Listed here is a single T cell receptor (beta chain). The CDR3 is 15 residues long. The germline gives CDR1 SGHRS, CDR2 YFSETQ. V lost 2 bases and J lost 4, with 15 bases in between. This sample stems from a study of blood T cell repertoires in COVID-19. Study background: Acute-phase and convalescent COVID-19 samples originated in the United States, Italy and Spain. From T cells, B-cell-depleted T cells, or PBMCs came the material, which was cDNA or gDNA.

In the authors' methods: Reference gene primer amplification in the assay estimated nucleated cell counts. Method: immunoSEQ multiplex PCR; TCRdb's copy keeps in-frame clones and lacks some. From that table come the V and J calls and clone size; the DNA was used to work out D and trimming. The data hold 120,000 to 150,000 clones, with roughly four fifths observed a single time. The V gene is TRBV5-1, the J gene TRBJ2-5; TRBD2 might be the D (6 bases). This TCR was recovered from a human donor with acute or convalescent COVID-19. The donor label of this sample is uncertain. The sequencing sample was made of peripheral blood. The CDR3 here is CASSFGTLEGETQYF. DNA of the CDR3: TGCGCCAGCAGCTTTGGGACTCTTGAGGGAGAGACCCAGTACTTC.